Sequencing of this TCR beta chain was carried out in a study of blood T cell repertoires in COVID-19. Study-wide background: The study drew acute and convalescent COVID-19 samples from the United States, Italy and Spain.

As handled by the study authors: Nucleated cell number was recorded as an estimate derived from reference gene primer amplification. Sequenced by immunoSEQ multiplex PCR; TCRdb stores in-frame clones only, minus some. The DNA gave D and trimming, while V, J and clone size come from that table. The sample yields about 88,000 clones, roughly 87% seen once. V lost 3 bases to trimming and J lost 3 bases; unmatched junction nucleotides: 3. This CDR3 is built from 14 residues. Germline V gives CDR1 SEHNR, CDR2 FQNEAQ (reference sequence). The specimen sequenced was peripheral blood. The source of this sequence is a male donor with acute or convalescent COVID-19. This chain joins TRBV7-9 and TRBJ1-2, with 8 bases that match TRBD1. CDR3 amino acids: CASSFGQGDYGYTF. The CDR3 DNA reads TGTGCCAGCAGCTTCGGACAGGGCGACTATGGCTACACCTTC. The entire variable domain, with the rest obtained from reference TRBV7-9 and TRBJ1-2, is as follows: DTGVSQNPRHKITKRGQNVTFRCDPISEHNRLYWYRQTLGQGPEFLTYFQNEAQLEKSRLLSDRFSAERPKGSFSTLEIQRTEQGDSAMYLCASSFGQGDYGYTFGSGTRLTVV.